The present T cell receptor beta chain was sequenced within a study of vaccination and CD4 T cells after COVID-19. Study background: The control cultures got either a CEFX pool, an HIV-1 Nef pool, or no peptide at all.

This clonotype is a singleton in its sample. The antigen is not known. The CDR3 covers 15 residues. V was clipped by 1 base and J by 0 bases, with 13 bases between them. Germline V gene sequence: CDR1 DFQATT, CDR2 SNEGSKA (reference sequence). Once obtained from cultured CD4+ T cells, the DNA was sequenced using the Oncomine TCR Beta short-read assay. TCRdb reanalysed the PCR reads using MiXCR and keeps one entry per CDR3 protein. The sample has under 30,000 distinct CDR3 sequences, roughly 41% seen once. The time point: late sampling 161 to 241 days after vaccination in a few convalescent patients. Specified treatment: roughly 10-day PBMC culture with coronavirus spike peptide pools or control peptides (ViraFEST assay).

This chain connects TRBV20-1 to TRBJ2-7; D ambiguous. This clonotype was sampled from a human donor who had recovered from COVID-19. The specimen was CD4+ T cells from blood, cultured in vitro, collected about 7 months after SARS-CoV-2 vaccination. CDR3 region: CSARAWAASSYEQYF. The CDR3 DNA sequence: TGCAGTGCTAGAGCCTGGGCGGCCAGCTCCTACGAGCAGTACTTC.